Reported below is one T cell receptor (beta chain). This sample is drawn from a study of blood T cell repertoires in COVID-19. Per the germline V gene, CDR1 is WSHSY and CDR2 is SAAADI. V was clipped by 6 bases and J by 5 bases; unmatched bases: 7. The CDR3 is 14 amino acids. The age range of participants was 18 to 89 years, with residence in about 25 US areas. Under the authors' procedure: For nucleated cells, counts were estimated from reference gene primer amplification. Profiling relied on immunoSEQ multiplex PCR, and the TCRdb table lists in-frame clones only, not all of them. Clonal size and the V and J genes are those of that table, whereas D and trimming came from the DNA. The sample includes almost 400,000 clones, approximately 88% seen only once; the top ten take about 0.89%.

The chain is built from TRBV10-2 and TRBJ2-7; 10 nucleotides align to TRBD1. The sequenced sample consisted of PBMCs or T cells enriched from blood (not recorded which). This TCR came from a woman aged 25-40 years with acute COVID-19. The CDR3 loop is CASSPTGGLNEQYF. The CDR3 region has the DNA TGCGCCAGCAGCCCGACAGGGGGCTTGAACGAGCAGTACTTC.